A selection of T cell receptor beta chains follows, all from one sample in a study of blood T cell repertoires in COVID-19. Using immunoSEQ multiplex PCR, the repertoire was profiled, and TCRdb retains in-frame clones only, with some absent. The sample carries about 89,000 clones, about 96% recorded once. The sample consisted of peripheral blood. All receptors derive from a human donor with active COVID-19. The donor label of this sample is uncertain. The CDR3 runs from the conserved cysteine through the conserved F or W. A D gene is named only where the DNA matches it firmly. Expanded clones are given a class, and other clones once, few, many or no size at all.

>-|-|TRBJ1-1|TRBV7-6
TGTGCCAGCAGCCCTAATACTCCGACAGTCATGAACACTGAAGCTTTCTTT
CASSPNTPTVMNTEAFF
>-|TRBD2|TRBJ2-3|TRBV5-1
TGCGCCAGCAGCTTGGGGGAGCTAGCGGGCACAGATACGCAGTATTTT
CASSLGELAGTDTQYF
>-|-|TRBJ1-5|TRBV19
TGTGCCAGCAGACAAACAGGGAATCAGCCCCAGCATTTT
CASRQTGNQPQHF
>-|TRBD1|TRBJ1-1|TRBV29-1
TGCAGCGTGTGGCACAGGGGGGGCACTGAAGCTTTCTTT
CSVWHRGGTEAFF
>-|-|TRBJ2-3|TRBV21-1
TGTGCCAGCAGTGGCAGGGTCACAGATACGCAGTATTTT
CASSGRVTDTQYF
>-|TRBD2|TRBJ2-3|TRBV5-5
TGTGCCAGCAGCTTTAGCGGGGGCCCGGCCGATACGCAGTATTTT
CASSFSGGPADTQYF
>-|TRBD1|TRBJ2-7|TRBV28
TGTGCCAGCAGTTACTCTTTGGGACAGACCTACGAGCAGTACTTC
CASSYSLGQTYEQYF
>-|TRBD2|TRBJ2-7|TRBV5-4
TGTGCCAGCAGCCTTCGGACTAGCGGGCCCAGCCGCGAGCAGTACTTC
CASSLRTSGPSREQYF
>-|-|TRBJ2-5|TRBV18
TGTGCCAGCTCACCACGGAGCGGGGAGACCCAGTACTTC
CASSPRSGETQYF
>-|TRBD2|TRBJ2-7|TRBV5-1
TGCGCCAGCACTTGGGGTAGCGGGAACTACGAGCAGTACTTC
CASTWGSGNYEQYF
>-|-|TRBJ2-7|TRBV21-1
TGTGCCAGCAGCAAAGGGTTGGGGGGATGCGAGCAGTACTTC
CASSKGLGGCEQYF
>-|TRBD1|TRBJ2-3|TRBV18
TGTGCCAGCTCACCCGCCAGACAGGGGGTTAGCACAGATACGCAGTATTTT
CASSPARQGVSTDTQYF
>-|TRBD2|TRBJ2-7|TRBV7-2
TGTGCCAGCAGCTTAGGTGCTAGCGGGGACTACGAGCAGTACTTC
CASSLGASGDYEQYF
>-|-|TRBJ1-6|TRBV9
TGTGCCAGCAGCGTCCAGCCCGGGACAAGGGGACATAATTCACCCCTCCACTTT
CASSVQPGTRGHNSPLHF
>-|-|TRBJ2-5|TRBV3-1/TRBV3-2
TGTGCCAGCAGGGCTTCAGGGACACAAGAGACCCAGTACTTC
CASRASGTQETQYF
>-|-|TRBJ2-7|TRBV27
TGTGCCAGCAAGGGACTCGCAGCCACCTACGAGCAGTACTTC
CASKGLAATYEQYF
>-|-|TRBJ2-5|TRBV11-3
TGTGCCAGCAGCTTAGATCTCGGCCGGGAAGAGACCCAGTACTTC
CASSLDLGREETQYF
>-|-|TRBJ1-6|TRBV3-1/TRBV3-2
TGTGCCAGCAGCCAAGGTTTAGAGGGTTCACCCCTCCACTTT
CASSQGLEGSPLHF
>-|-|TRBJ2-1|TRBV19
TGTGCCAGTAGTATACAGGGACTCTCCTACAATGAGCAGTTCTTC
CASSIQGLSYNEQFF
>-|-|TRBJ2-2|TRBV21-1
TGTGCCAGCAGAAGGACCCGGACTCCCGGGGAGCTGTTTTTT
CASRRTRTPGELFF
>-|-|TRBJ1-4|TRBV5-4
TGTGCCAGCAGCTTGGTTGGAGAGACTAATGAAAAACTGTTTTTT
CASSLVGETNEKLFF
>-|-|TRBJ2-7|TRBV25-1
TGTGCCAGCGTAGCGGTTAGCTCCTACGAGCAGTACTTC
CASVAVSSYEQYF
>-|-|TRBJ2-3|TRBV2
TGTGCCAGCAGTGAGGGCCTGGCCACAGATACGCAGTATTTT
CASSEGLATDTQYF
>-|TRBD1|TRBJ2-7|TRBV6-6
TGTGCCAGCAGGAAAGACAGGGCTCTCTACGAGCAGTACTTC
CASRKDRALYEQYF
>once|-|TRBJ1-1|TRBV6-6
TGTGCCAGCAGTTACTTGCAACAGGGAGCTGAAGCTTTCTTT
CASSYLQQGAEAFF
>-|-|TRBJ1-3|TRBV6-4
TGTGCCAGCAGCCCTCGGACAGCTGGAAACACCATATATTTT
CASSPRTAGNTIYF
>-|-|TRBJ2-3|TRBV5-6
TGTGCCAGCAGCGCGCGGCCCAGGCGGGAGTATTTT
CASSARPRREYF
>-|-|TRBJ2-3|TRBV9
TGTGCCAGCAGCGTAGGAGGAAGCACAGATACGCAGTATTTT
CASSVGGSTDTQYF
>-|-|TRBJ2-1|TRBV19
TGTGCCAGTAGTATGAGGGAAAGGGAGCAGTTCTTC
CASSMREREQFF
>once|-|TRBJ2-5|TRBV6-5
TGTGCCAGCAGTTACCAAGGGGCGGAGGAGACCCAGTACTTC
CASSYQGAEETQYF
>-|TRBD1|TRBJ2-6|TRBV19
TGTGCCAGTAGTCCACTTAGGACAGGGGGAGTCTCTGGGGCCAACGTCCTGACTTTC
CASSPLRTGGVSGANVLTF
>-|TRBD1|TRBJ1-5|TRBV7-2
TGTGCCAGCAGCTCAAATCGGGGACAGAGCAATCAGCCCCAGCATTTT
CASSSNRGQSNQPQHF
>-|TRBD1|TRBJ1-5|TRBV6-5
TGTGCCAGCAGACCCACAGGGGACAATCAGCCCCAGCATTTT
CASRPTGDNQPQHF
>-|TRBD1|TRBJ1-3|TRBV7-2
TGTGCCAGCAGGGAGGGGACAGCCTCTGGAAACACCATATATTTT
CASREGTASGNTIYF
>-|-|TRBJ2-3|TRBV19
TGTGCCAGTAGTATGTCTCAGGTATTTACTAGCACAGATACGCAGTATTTT
CASSMSQVFTSTDTQYF
>-|-|TRBJ1-2|TRBV5-4
TGTGCCAGCAGCTTGGCAGGGGCCAGCTATGGCTACACCTTC
CASSLAGASYGYTF
>-|-|TRBJ2-1|TRBV11-2
TGTGCCAGCAGCTTAGACGATTGGGGCCAAAATGAGCAGTTCTTC
CASSLDDWGQNEQFF
>-|TRBD1|TRBJ1-1|TRBV2
TGTGCCAGCAGTGGTATAGGGGGCAACACTGAAGCTTTCTTT
CASSGIGGNTEAFF
>-|-|TRBJ2-7|TRBV7-2
TGTGCCAGCCGATACGGAGGACTCCGAGGGAACGAGCAGTACTTC
CASRYGGLRGNEQYF
>-|-|TRBJ2-5|TRBV6-5
TGTGCCAGCAGTTACTTCGGGACCCAGTACTTC
CASSYFGTQYF
>once|TRBD2|TRBJ2-1|TRBV4-3
TGCGCCAGCAGCCAAGACCCGGGACTAGCCGGTCCTAACAATGAGCAGTTCTTC
CASSQDPGLAGPNNEQFF
>-|TRBD2|TRBJ2-1|TRBV7-2
TGTGCCAGCAGCGCATCCTTACTAGCGGGTGCCTCCTACAATGAGCAGTTCTTC
CASSASLLAGASYNEQFF
>few|TRBD1|TRBJ2-7|TRBV23-1
TGCGCCAGCACCCTACAGGGGCCTGGAGATCAAAGCTCCTACGAGCAGTACTTC
CASTLQGPGDQSSYEQYF
>-|TRBD2|TRBJ2-3|TRBV5-4
TGTGCCCTTCGCACGTCGGCGGGGGGGCCGCTCACAGATACGCAGTATTTT
CALRTSAGGPLTDTQYF
>-|-|TRBJ1-1|TRBV18
TGTGCCAGCTCACCACGGTCCGGGGGGCTAAAGAACACTGAAGCTTTCTTT
CASSPRSGGLKNTEAFF
>-|TRBD2|TRBJ2-7|TRBV14
TGTGCCAGCAGCCAACGGGGACTAGCGGGAGTCATGCGCAACTACGAGCAGTACTTC
CASSQRGLAGVMRNYEQYF
>-|-|TRBJ1-5|TRBV6-5
TGTGCCAGCAGTTACTCCGGGGTTGGGGGCAATCAGCCCCAGCATTTT
CASSYSGVGGNQPQHF
>-|-|TRBJ2-2|TRBV5-1
TGCGCCAGCAGCTTGAGTGGCAGGAACACCGGGGAGCTGTTTTTT
CASSLSGRNTGELFF
>once|TRBD2|TRBJ2-1|TRBV5-4
TGTGCCAGCAGCTTGCCCCCCGGGACTAGCGCCGAGCAGTTCTTC
CASSLPPGTSAEQFF
>once|TRBD2|TRBJ2-1|TRBV27
TGTGCCAGCGCCCCTAGCGGGGGCAACAATGAGCAGTTCTTC
CASAPSGGNNEQFF
>-|TRBD2|TRBJ2-7|TRBV27
TGTGCCAGCAGAATGGGGGGGTCAGCCTACGAGCAGTACTTC
CASRMGGSAYEQYF
>-|TRBD2|TRBJ2-1|TRBV7-2
TGTGCCAGCAGCTTAGCGCTCTCGGGGCTAGCGGGAGGGCTTTACAATGAGCAGTTCTTC
CASSLALSGLAGGLYNEQFF
>-|TRBD1|TRBJ1-1|TRBV18
TGTGCCAGCTCACCACCCGGGACAGGATCTGAAGCTTTCTTT
CASSPPGTGSEAFF
>-|TRBD1|TRBJ1-1|TRBV5-6
TGTGCCAGCAGCTTAGGGACAGCGAACACTGAAGCTTTCTTT
CASSLGTANTEAFF
>-|-|TRBJ2-1|TRBV7-2
TGTGCCAGCAGCTTAGGTACAGGTGGGGAGCAGTTCTTC
CASSLGTGGEQFF
>-|TRBD2|TRBJ2-2|TRBV5-4
TGTGCCAGCAACCCTAGCGGGAGTTTCACCGGGGAGCTGTTTTTT
CASNPSGSFTGELFF
>-|TRBD1|TRBJ2-5|TRBV3-1/TRBV3-2
TGTGCCAGCAGCCAAGGACCGGGACAGGGGGCGGAGACCCAGTACTTC
CASSQGPGQGAETQYF
>once|-|TRBJ1-2|TRBV5-1
TGCGCCAGCAGCTCGACGGGGACAAGCTATGGCTACACCTTC
CASSSTGTSYGYTF
>-|TRBD1|TRBJ1-5|TRBV19
TGTGCCAGTAGCGACAGGGGTCAAGGTGGCCCTAGCAATCAGCCCCAGCATTTT
CASSDRGQGGPSNQPQHF